This TCR beta chain was captured by sequencing in a study of vaccination and CD4 T cells after COVID-19. Germline CDR1 reads DFQATT; CDR2 reads SNEGSKA (reference sequence). This CDR3 has 16 residues. V was pared by 1 base and J by 4 bases, with 12 bases of the junction left unmatched. Treatment described: approximately nine-day PBMC culture with coronavirus spike peptide pools or control peptides (ViraFEST assay). This clonotype was seen a few times. Its antigen is currently unknown. Cultured CD4+ T-cell DNA underwent Oncomine TCR Beta short-read sequencing. TCRdb ran MiXCR on the PCR reads and lists one entry per CDR3 protein. The sample has fewer than 25,000 distinct CDR3 sequences, about two fifths seen once.

The sample was CD4+ T cells from blood, cultured in vitro. This receptor was taken from a human donor who had recovered from COVID-19. The chain recombines TRBV20-1 with TRBJ2-7; 8 bases match TRBD2. CDR3 sequence: CSARAPGTSMGYEQYF. For the CDR3, the DNA is TGCAGTGCTAGAGCTCCAGGGACTAGTATGGGATACGAGCAGTACTTC.